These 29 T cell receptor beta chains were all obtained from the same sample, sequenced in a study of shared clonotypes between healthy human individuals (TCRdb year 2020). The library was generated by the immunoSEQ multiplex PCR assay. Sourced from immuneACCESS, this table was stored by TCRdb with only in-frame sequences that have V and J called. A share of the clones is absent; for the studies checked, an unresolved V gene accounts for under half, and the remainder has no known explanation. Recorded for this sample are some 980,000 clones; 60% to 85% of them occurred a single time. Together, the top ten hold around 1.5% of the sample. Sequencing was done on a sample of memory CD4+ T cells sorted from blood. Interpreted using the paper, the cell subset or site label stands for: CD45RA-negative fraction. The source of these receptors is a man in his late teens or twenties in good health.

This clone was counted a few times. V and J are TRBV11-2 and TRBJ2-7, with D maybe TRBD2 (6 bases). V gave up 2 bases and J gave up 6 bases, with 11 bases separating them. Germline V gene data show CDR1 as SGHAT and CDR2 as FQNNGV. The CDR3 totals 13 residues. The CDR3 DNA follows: TGTGCCAGCAGCTTACAGGGACTTTCCGAGCAGTACTTC. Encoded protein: CASSLQGLSEQYF.

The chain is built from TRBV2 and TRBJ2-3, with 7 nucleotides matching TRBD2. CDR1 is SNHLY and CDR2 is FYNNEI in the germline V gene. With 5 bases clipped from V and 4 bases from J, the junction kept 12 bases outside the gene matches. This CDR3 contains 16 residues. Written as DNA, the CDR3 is TGTGCCAGCAGTAGTTTACAGAGCGGGATTGCAGATACGCAGTATTTT. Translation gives CASSSLQSGIADTQYF.

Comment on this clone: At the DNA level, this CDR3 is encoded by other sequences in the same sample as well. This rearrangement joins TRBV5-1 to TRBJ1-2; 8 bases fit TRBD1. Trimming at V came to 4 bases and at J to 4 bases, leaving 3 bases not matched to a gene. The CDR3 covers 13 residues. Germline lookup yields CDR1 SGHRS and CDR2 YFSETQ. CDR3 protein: CASSTGQGYGYTF. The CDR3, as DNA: TGCGCCAGCAGCACCGGACAGGGCTATGGCTACACCTTC.

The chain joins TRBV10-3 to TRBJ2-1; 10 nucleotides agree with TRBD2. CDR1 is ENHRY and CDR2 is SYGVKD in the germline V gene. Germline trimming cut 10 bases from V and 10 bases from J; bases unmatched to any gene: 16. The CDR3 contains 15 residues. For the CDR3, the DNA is TGTGCCAACGCCGCGCTTAGCGGGGGGAGACAGGAGCAGTTCTTC. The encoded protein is CANAALSGGRQEQFF.

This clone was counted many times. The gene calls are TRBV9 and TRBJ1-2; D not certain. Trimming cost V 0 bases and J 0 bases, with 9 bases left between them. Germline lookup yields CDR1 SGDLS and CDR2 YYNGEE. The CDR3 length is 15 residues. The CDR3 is CASSVGPESNYGYTF. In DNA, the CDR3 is TGTGCCAGCAGCGTAGGCCCGGAATCTAACTATGGCTACACCTTC.

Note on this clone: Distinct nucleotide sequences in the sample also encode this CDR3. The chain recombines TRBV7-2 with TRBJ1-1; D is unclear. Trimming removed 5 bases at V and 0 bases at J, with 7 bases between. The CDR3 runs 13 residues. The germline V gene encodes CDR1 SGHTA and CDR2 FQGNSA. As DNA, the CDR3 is TGTGCCAGCAGCCTTCCGGTGAACACTGAAGCTTTCTTT. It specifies CASSLPVNTEAFF.

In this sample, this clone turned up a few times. CDR3: CASSVWEAGTDTQYF. The CDR3 DNA follows: TGTGCCAGCAGCGTCTGGGAGGCTGGTACAGATACGCAGTATTTT. The genes are TRBV5-8 and TRBJ2-3; D is possibly TRBD2 (6 bases). V lost 4 bases to trimming and J lost 3 bases, with 15 bases between them. The CDR3 loop spans 15 amino acids. Per germline, CDR1 SGHTS and CDR2 YDEGEE.

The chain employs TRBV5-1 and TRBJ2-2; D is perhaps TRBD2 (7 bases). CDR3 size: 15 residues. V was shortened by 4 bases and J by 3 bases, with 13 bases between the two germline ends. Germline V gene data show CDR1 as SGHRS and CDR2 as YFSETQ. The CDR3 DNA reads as TGCGCCAGCAGCATCCAGGGGAGGGACACCGGGGAGCTGTTTTTT. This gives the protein CASSIQGRDTGELFF.

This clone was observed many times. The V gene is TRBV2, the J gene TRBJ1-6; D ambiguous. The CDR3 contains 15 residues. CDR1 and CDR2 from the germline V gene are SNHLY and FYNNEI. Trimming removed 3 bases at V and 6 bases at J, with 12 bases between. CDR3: CASSEAVAINSPLHF. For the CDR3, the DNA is TGTGCCAGCAGTGAGGCGGTCGCAATTAATTCACCCCTCCACTTT.

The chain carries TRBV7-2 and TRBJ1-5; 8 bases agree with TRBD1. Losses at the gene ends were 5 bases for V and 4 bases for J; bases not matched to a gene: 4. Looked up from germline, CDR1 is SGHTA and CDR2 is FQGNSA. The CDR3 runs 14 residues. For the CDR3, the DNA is TGTGCCAGCAGCGACAGGGGTGGGAATCAGCCCCAGCATTTT. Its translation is CASSDRGGNQPQHF.

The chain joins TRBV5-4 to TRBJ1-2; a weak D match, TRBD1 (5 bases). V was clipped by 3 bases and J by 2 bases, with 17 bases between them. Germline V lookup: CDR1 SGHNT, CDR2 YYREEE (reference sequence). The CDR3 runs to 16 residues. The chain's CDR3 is CASSSGSRDGNYGYTF. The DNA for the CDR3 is TGTGCCAGCAGCTCAGGGAGCAGGGACGGGAACTATGGCTACACCTTC.

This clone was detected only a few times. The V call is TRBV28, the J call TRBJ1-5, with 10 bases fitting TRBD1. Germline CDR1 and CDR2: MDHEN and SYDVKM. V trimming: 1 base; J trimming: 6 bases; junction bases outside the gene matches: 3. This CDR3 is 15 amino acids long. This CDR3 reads CASSLLGQGSQPQHF. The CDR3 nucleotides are TGTGCCAGCAGTTTATTGGGACAGGGGAGTCAGCCCCAGCATTTT.

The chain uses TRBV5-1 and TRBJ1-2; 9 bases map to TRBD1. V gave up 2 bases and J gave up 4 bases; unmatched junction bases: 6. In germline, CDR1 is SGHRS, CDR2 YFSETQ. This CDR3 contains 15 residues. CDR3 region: CASSLGTGSPYGYTF. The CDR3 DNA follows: TGCGCCAGCAGCTTAGGGACAGGGTCGCCCTATGGCTACACCTTC.

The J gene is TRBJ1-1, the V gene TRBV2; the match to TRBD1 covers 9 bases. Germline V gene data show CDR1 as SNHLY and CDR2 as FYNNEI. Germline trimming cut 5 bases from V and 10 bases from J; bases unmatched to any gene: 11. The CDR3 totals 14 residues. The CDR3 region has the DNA TGTGCCAGCAGTTCCGGGACAGGGTGGGCCTTAGCTTTCTTT. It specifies CASSSGTGWALAFF.

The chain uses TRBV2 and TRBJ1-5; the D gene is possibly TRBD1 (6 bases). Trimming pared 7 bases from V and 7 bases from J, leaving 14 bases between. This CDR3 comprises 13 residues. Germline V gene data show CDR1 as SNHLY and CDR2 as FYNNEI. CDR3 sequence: CASTGGPGQPQHF. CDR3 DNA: TGTGCCAGCACTGGGGGGCCGGGGCAGCCCCAGCATTTT.

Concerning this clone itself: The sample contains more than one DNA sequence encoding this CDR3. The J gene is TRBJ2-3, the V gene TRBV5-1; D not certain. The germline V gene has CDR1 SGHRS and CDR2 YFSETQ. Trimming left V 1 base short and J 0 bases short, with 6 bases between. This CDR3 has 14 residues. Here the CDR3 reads CASSLSASTDTQYF. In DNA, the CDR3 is TGCGCCAGCAGCTTGAGTGCTAGCACAGATACGCAGTATTTT. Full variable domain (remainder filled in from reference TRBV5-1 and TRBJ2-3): KAGVTQTPRYLIKTRGQQVTLSCSPISGHRSVSWYQQTPGQGLQFLFEYFSETQRNKGNFPGRFSGRQFSNSRSEMNVSTLELGDSALYLCASSLSASTDTQYFGPGTRLTVL.

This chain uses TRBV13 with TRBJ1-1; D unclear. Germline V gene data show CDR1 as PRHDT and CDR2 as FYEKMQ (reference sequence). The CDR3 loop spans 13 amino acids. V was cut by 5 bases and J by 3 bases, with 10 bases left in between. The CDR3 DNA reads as TGTGCCAGCAGCCTTCCAGTTGACACTGAAGCTTTCTTT. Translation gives CASSLPVDTEAFF. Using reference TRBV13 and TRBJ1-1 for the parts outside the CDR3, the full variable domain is AAGVIQSPRHLIKEKRETATLKCYPIPRHDTVYWYQQGPGQDPQFLISFYEKMQSDKGSIPDRFSAQQFSDYHSELNMSSLELGDSALYFCASSLPVDTEAFFGQGTRLTVV.

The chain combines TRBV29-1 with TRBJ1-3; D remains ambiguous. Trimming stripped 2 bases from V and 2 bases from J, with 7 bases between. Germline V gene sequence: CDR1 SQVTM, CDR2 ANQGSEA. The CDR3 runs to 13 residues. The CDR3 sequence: CSVETRTGNTIYF. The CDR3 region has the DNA TGCAGCGTTGAAACCCGGACTGGAAACACCATATATTTT.

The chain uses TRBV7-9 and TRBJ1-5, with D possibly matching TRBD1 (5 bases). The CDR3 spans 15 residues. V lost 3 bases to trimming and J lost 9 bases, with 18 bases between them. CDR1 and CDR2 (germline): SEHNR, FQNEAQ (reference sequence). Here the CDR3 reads CASSLGTVTQSPQHF. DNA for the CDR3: TGTGCCAGCAGCTTGGGGACCGTGACTCAGTCGCCCCAGCATTTT.

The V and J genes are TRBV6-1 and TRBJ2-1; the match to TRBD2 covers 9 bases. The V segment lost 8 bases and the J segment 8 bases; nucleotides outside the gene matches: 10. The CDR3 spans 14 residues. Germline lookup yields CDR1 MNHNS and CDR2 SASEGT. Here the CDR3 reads CASGLAGAGDEQFF. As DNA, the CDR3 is TGTGCCAGCGGATTAGCGGGGGCCGGGGATGAGCAGTTCTTC.

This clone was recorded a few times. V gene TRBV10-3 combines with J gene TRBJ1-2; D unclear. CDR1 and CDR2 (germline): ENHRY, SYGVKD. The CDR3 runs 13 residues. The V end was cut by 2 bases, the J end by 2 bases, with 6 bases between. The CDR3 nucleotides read TGTGCCATCAGTGAGGGGGAGAACTATGGCTACACCTTC. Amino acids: CAISEGENYGYTF.

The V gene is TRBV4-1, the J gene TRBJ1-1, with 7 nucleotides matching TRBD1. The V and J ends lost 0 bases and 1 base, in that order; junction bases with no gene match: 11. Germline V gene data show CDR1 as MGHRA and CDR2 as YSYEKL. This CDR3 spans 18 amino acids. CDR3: CASSQDPGQFLRNTEAFF. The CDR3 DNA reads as TGCGCCAGCAGCCAAGATCCGGGACAGTTTCTCCGGAACACTGAAGCTTTCTTT.

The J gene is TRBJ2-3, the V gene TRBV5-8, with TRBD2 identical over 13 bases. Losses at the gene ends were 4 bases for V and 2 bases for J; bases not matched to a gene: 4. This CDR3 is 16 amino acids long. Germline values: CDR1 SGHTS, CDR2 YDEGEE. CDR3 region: CASSRGLAGPTDTQYF. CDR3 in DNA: TGTGCCAGCAGCCGGGGACTAGCGGGGCCCACAGATACGCAGTATTTT.

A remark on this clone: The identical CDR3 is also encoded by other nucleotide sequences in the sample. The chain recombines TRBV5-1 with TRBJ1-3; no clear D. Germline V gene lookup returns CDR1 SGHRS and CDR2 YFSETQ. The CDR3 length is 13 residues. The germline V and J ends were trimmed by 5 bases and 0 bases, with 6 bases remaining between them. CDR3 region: CASRESSGNTIYF. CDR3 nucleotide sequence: TGCGCCAGCAGAGAGAGCTCTGGAAACACCATATATTTT.

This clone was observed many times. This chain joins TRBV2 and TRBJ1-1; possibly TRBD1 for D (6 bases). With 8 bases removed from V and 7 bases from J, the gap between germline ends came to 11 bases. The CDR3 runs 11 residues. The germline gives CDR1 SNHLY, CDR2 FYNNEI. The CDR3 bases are TGTGCCAGCGGACAGCTCTATGAAGCTTTCTTT. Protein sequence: CASGQLYEAFF.

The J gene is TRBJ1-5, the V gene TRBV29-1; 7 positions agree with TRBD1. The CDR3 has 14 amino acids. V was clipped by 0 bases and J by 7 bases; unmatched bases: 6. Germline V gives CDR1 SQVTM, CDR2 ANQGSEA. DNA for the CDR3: TGCAGCGTTGAAGAGACAGGGAACGACCAGCCCCAGCATTTT. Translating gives CSVEETGNDQPQHF.

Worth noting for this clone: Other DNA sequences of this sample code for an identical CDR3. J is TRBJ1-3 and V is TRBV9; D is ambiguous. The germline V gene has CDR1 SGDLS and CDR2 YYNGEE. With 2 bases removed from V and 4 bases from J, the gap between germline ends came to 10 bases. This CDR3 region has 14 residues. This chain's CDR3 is CASSVGVSGNTIYF. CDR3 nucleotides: TGTGCCAGCAGCGTCGGGGTATCCGGAAACACCATATATTTT.

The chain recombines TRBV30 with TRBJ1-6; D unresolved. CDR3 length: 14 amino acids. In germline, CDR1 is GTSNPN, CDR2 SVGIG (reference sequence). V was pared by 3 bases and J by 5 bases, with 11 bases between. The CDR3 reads CAWRLGQNNSPLHF. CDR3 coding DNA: TGTGCCTGGAGACTGGGCCAGAATAATTCACCCCTCCACTTT.

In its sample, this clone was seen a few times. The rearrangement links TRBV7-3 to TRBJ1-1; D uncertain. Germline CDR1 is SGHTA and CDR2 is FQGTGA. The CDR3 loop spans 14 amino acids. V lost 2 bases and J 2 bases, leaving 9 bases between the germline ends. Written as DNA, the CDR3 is TGTGCCAGCAGCTTATTCCACCTTAACACTGAAGCTTTCTTT. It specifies CASSLFHLNTEAFF.